Below, one TCR beta chain is given with its context. As yet, its antigen is unknown. In germline, CDR1 is SGHRS, CDR2 YFSETQ. With V trimmed by 2 bases and J by 5 bases, 4 bases remained unmatched. This CDR3 is 14 amino acids long. Clones were read by immunoSEQ multiplex PCR, and TCRdb kept only the in-frame ones, dropping some. The table includes more than 95,000 clones, around 84% detected once. The data were taken from a study of T cell responses to AZD1222 COVID-19 vaccine. Findings and caveats of the study: Mostly white British, mostly female donors; authors suggested clonal diversity may be underestimated. Seropositive at baseline were only a handful of AZD1222 recipients. The repertoires were collected only after the peak T cell response. Spike-wide vaccine-associated CD4 TCRs dominated at 160-218 and 743-854.

The chain joins TRBV5-1 to TRBJ1-2; 9 positions agree with TRBD1. The specimen comprised peripheral blood, sampled 28 days after the second AZD1222 dose. The source of this sequence is an adult who received the AZD1222 COVID-19 vaccine. CDR3 sequence reads: CASSFGQGRYGYTF. The DNA for the CDR3 is TGCGCCAGCAGCTTCGGACAGGGGAGGTATGGCTACACCTTC. Using reference TRBV5-1 and TRBJ1-2 for the parts outside the CDR3, the full variable domain is KAGVTQTPRYLIKTRGQQVTLSCSPISGHRSVSWYQQTPGQGLQFLFEYFSETQRNKGNFPGRFSGRQFSNSRSEMNVSTLELGDSALYLCASSFGQGRYGYTFGSGTRLTVV.